This T cell receptor beta chain was documented in a study of blood T cell repertoires in COVID-19. The germline V gene encodes CDR1 MNHEY and CDR2 SMNVEV (reference sequence). The CDR3 runs to 15 residues. Trimming shortened V by 6 bases and J by 6 bases, and 15 bases separated the two germline ends. Source study methods: Reference gene primers were amplified, and this amplification served to estimate nucleated cell counts. The repertoire was sequenced with immunoSEQ multiplex PCR; TCRdb's copy has only in-frame clones and lacks some. The DNA gave D and trimming, while V, J and clone size come from that table. The table shows under 250,000 clones, with about 85% occurring only once.

The chain combines TRBV27 with TRBJ1-6, with D tentatively TRBD1 (6 bases). The sample taken for sequencing was peripheral blood. The TCR comes from an older woman who had recovered from COVID-19. The DNA of the CDR3 is TGTGCCAGCAGCTTACGGGGGGCGGTTAATTCACCCCTCCACTTT. This gives the protein CASSLRGAVNSPLHF.